The 4 T cell receptor beta chains in this list originate from one sample, sequenced in a study of T cells in women clearing cervical HPV infection. Only in-frame clones appear in the TCRdb table, and some are missing; sequencing was by immunoSEQ multiplex PCR. The sample holds under 30,000 clones. The source material was blood buffy coat. All receptors derive from a woman aged 18 to 75 with a cervical HPV16 infection that either progressed to CIN3+ or cleared (not recorded which).

Concerning this clone: The observed sequence ends 3 residues before the CDR3 terminus, with the missing tail filled in from the germline J gene. The chain couples TRBV5-1 to TRBJ1-1, with no clear D. The germline V gene has CDR1 SGHRS and CDR2 YFSETQ. Trimming cost V 0 bases and J 5 bases, with 11 bases left between them. The CDR3 runs 14 residues. This CDR3 reads CASSLESGNTEAFF. Partial CDR3 DNA: TGCGCCAGCAGCTTGGAATCGGGGAATACTGAA.

Note on this clone: Coverage ceases 3 residues before the CDR3 finishes, and the germline J gene fills in the end. V usage is TRBV5-1 and J usage is TRBJ2-2, with D unclear. This CDR3 has 16 residues. Germline loops: CDR1 SGHRS, CDR2 YFSETQ. Incomplete CDR3 DNA: TGCGCCAGCAGCGAGTCGCCGATGAACTATAATTCACCG. It codes for CASSESPMNYNSP. The CDR3 in full is CASSESPMNYNSPLFF.

For this clone: The observed sequence ends 3 residues before the CDR3 terminus, with the missing tail filled in from the germline J gene. V usage is TRBV20-1 and J usage is TRBJ2-3; TRBD2 might be the D (6 bases). CDR1 is DFQATT and CDR2 is SNEGSKA in the germline V gene (reference sequence). The CDR3 runs 14 residues. The CDR3 protein is CSARGYLRGETQYF. CDR3 bases read: TGCAGTGCTAGAGGGTACCTGCGGGGTGAGACG.

Points on this clone: The read ends 3 residues shy of where the CDR3 ends; the end is completed using the germline J gene. This chain joins TRBV5-6 and TRBJ2-4, with TRBD1 as a possible D gene (6 bases). CDR1 and CDR2 from the germline V gene are SGHDT and YYEEEE. The CDR3 loop spans 14 amino acids. The CDR3 DNA, read in part, is TGTGCCAGCAGCTTTCAACAGGGTGACGGTGGT. It encodes CASSFQQGDGG. The CDR3 in full is CASSFQQGDGGQYF.